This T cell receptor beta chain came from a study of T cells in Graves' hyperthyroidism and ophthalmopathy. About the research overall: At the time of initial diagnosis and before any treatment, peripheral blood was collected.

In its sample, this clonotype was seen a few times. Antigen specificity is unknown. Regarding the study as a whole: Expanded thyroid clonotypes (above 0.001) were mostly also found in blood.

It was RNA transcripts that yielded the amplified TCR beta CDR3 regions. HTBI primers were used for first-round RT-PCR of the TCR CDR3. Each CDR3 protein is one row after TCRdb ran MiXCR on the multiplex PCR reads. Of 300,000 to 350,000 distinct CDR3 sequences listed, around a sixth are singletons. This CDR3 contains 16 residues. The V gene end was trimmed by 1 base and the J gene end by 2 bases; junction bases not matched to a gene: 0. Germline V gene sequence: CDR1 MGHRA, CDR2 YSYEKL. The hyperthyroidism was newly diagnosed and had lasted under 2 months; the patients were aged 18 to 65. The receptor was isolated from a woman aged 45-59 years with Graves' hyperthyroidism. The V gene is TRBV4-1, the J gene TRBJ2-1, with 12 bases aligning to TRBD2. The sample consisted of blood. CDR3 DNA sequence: TGCGCCAGCAGCCAAGGGACTAGCGGGACCTACAATGAGCAGTTCTTC. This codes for CASSQGTSGTYNEQFF.